This T cell receptor beta chain was sequenced in a study of graft-versus-host responses after intestinal transplantation. Overall study results and limits: Early post-transplant falls in HvG clones accompanied the peak levels of circulating GvH clones.

The CDR3 has 14 amino acids. Trimming took off 1 base at V and 8 bases at J, with 13 bases between the two ends. Germline-derived CDR1 and CDR2 are SGHRS and YFSETQ. A remark on this clone: Its specificity is not known.

The table came from immunoSEQ multiplex PCR; TCRdb's copy has only in-frame clones and leaves some out. The sample lists 90,000 to 150,000 clones, approximately 96% occurring once. This clonotype originated in a human donor who received an intestinal transplant. The input for sequencing was unstimulated CD8+ T cells sorted from spleen or lymph node cells, taken before intestinal transplant. The rearrangement uses TRBV5-1 and TRBJ2-1; D might be TRBD1 or TRBD2, each matching 5 bases. Here the CDR3 reads CASSLWAGRDEQFF. CDR3 bases: TGCGCCAGCAGCTTGTGGGCAGGGAGAGATGAGCAGTTCTTC.